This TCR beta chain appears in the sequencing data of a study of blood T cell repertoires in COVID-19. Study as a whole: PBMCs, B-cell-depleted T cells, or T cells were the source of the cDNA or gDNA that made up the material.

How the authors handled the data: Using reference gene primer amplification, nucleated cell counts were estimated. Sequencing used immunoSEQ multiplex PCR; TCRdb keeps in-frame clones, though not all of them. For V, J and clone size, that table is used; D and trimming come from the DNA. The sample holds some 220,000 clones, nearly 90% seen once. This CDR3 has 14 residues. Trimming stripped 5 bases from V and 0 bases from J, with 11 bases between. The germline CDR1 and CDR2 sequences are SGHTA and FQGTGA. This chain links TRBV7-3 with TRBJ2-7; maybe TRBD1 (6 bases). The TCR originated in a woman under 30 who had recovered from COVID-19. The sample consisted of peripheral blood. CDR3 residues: CASSPDSFSYEQYF. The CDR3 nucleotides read TGTGCCAGCAGCCCGGACAGCTTCTCCTACGAGCAGTACTTC.